This passage covers 12 T cell receptor beta chains from one sample sequenced in a study of spatial heterogeneity in lung cancer. TCRdb fed the 5' RACE reads into MiXCR, producing one record per CDR3 protein. There are roughly 100,000 distinct CDR3 sequences in the sample; under 9% occur only once, and 6.5% to 8.5% lies in the top ten. Time point of the sample: sample taken at primary tumor resection. Unsorted whole RNA from tumor, nontumor lung or frozen PBMC underwent sequencing. This material consisted of PBMCs, taken at surgery. These TCRs come from a male donor with early-stage non-small cell lung cancer.

This clonotype occurred many times. The J gene is TRBJ1-5, the V gene TRBV28, with D unresolved. The CDR3 spans 14 residues. Per the germline V gene, CDR1 is MDHEN and CDR2 is SYDVKM. The ends were cut back, 3 bases at V and 2 bases at J, with 8 bases in the middle. The CDR3 coding sequence is TGTGCCAGCAGTTTGGGGTGGGGCAATCAGCCCCAGCATTTT. Its translation: CASSLGWGNQPQHF.

The gene calls are TRBV23-1 and TRBJ2-2; 8 bases align to TRBD2. TRBV23-1 is annotated as an ORF whose role is uncertain. The CDR3 totals 19 residues. The trim removed 0 bases at V and 4 bases at J, leaving 13 bases unmatched. CDR3 sequence reads: CASSQSYSPFGRGTGELFF. As DNA, the CDR3 is TGCGCCAGCAGTCAATCGTACTCCCCTTTCGGGAGGGGCACCGGGGAGCTGTTTTTT.

The table lists this clonotype with a few counts. The chain is built from TRBV5-4 and TRBJ1-6, with 7 bases fitting TRBD1. The CDR3 is 17 amino acids. The germline gives CDR1 SGHNT, CDR2 YYREEE (reference sequence). V lost 3 bases, J lost 7 bases, and 13 bases stayed unmatched. In DNA, the CDR3 is TGTGCCAGCAGCTCAACCCAGGGGGGACGGAGGAATTCACCCCTCCACTTT. Encoded protein: CASSSTQGGRRNSPLHF.

This clonotype was counted at least ten times. The chain joins TRBV7-2 to TRBJ2-3, with TRBD2 matching over 12 bases. The germline V gene has CDR1 SGHTA and CDR2 FQGNSA. V dropped 1 base and J dropped 6; count of bases not matched to a gene: 2. The CDR3 sequence is 15 residues long. The CDR3 reads CASSLVLAGGDTQYF. The DNA for the CDR3 is TGTGCCAGCAGCTTAGTGCTAGCGGGGGGGGATACGCAGTATTTT.

The sample holds many counts of this clonotype. CDR3 loop: CASRTDYTEAFF. The CDR3 DNA follows: TGTGCCAGCAGGACGGACTACACTGAAGCTTTCTTT. The gene calls are TRBV12-3 or TRBV12-4 and TRBJ1-1; D gene unclear. This CDR3 contains 12 residues. V lost 6 bases and J lost 3, with 8 bases in between.

The chain has TRBV12-3 or TRBV12-4 and TRBJ1-4; tentative D call: TRBD1 (5 bases). V lost 5 bases to trimming and J lost 6 bases, with 13 bases between them. The CDR3 spans 14 residues. For the CDR3, the DNA is TGTGCCAGCAGTCCGGGGGGGGTACATGAAAAACTGTTTTTT. This gives the protein CASSPGGVHEKLFF.

The sample holds many counts of this clonotype. V and J are TRBV29-1 and TRBJ1-1; the match to TRBD1 covers 7 bases. Looked up from germline, CDR1 is SQVTM and CDR2 is ANQGSEA. V dropped 8 bases and J dropped 1; count of bases not matched to a gene: 7. The CDR3 extends over 13 amino acids. In DNA form, the CDR3 reads TGCAGCTTCTCGGGACAGTCGAACACTGAAGCTTTCTTT. It yields the protein CSFSGQSNTEAFF.

This clonotype ranks as medium-sized. V gene TRBV4-3 combines with J gene TRBJ1-1; D gene unclear. The ends were cut back, 4 bases at V and 3 bases at J, with 15 bases in the middle. Per germline, CDR1 LGHNA and CDR2 YSLEER. The CDR3 is 15 amino acids. CDR3 in DNA: TGCGCCAGCAGCCGGCACAGAGCCATTGACACTGAAGCTTTCTTT. Its protein product is CASSRHRAIDTEAFF.

In regard to this clonotype: This may be a read error: a much more frequent sequence differs by one nucleotide. The rearrangement links TRBV29-1 to TRBJ2-2; 7 positions match TRBD1. The length of the CDR3 is 14 residues. J lost 4 bases, V lost 7 bases, and 9 bases had no gene match. Germline CDR1 SQVTM, CDR2 ANQGSEA. The CDR3 here is CSAAGQVGTGELFF. For the CDR3, the DNA is TGCAGCGCCGCCGGACAGGTGGGCACCGGGGAGCTGTTTTTT.

The CDR3 reads CASSVGLAGSSYNEQFF. In nucleotides, the CDR3 is TGTGCCAGCAGCGTAGGCCTAGCGGGATCATCCTACAATGAGCAGTTCTTC. This rearrangement joins TRBV9 to TRBJ2-1, with 9 bases that match TRBD2. The CDR3 sequence is 17 residues long. With 0 bases clipped from V and 1 base from J, the junction kept 5 bases outside the gene matches. The germline V gene has CDR1 SGDLS and CDR2 YYNGEE.

This clonotype was recorded many times. CDR3 residues: CSAWDRNTEAFF. In nucleotides, the CDR3 is TGCAGCGCCTGGGACAGGAACACTGAAGCTTTCTTT. The chain has TRBV29-1 and TRBJ1-1, with TRBD1 matching over 7 bases. Per the germline V gene, CDR1 is SQVTM and CDR2 is ANQGSEA. V shed 7 bases, J shed 1 base, and the junction held 3 bases outside the gene matches. CDR3 length: 12 amino acids.

Points on this clonotype: One end of the junction fails to match germline, which may point to a read error. The chain employs TRBV7-2 and TRBJ2-3; TRBD2 matches 12 bases. The CDR3 has 17 amino acids. Germline values: CDR1 SGHTA, CDR2 FQGNSA. This CDR3 reads CASSLALAGGLADTQYF. CDR3 bases: TGTGCCAGCAGCCTAGCCCTAGCGGGGGGGCTGGCAGATACGCAGTATTTT.